These 14 T cell receptor beta chains were all obtained from the same sample, sequenced in a study of Ad26.COV2.S vaccination and SARS-CoV-2 variants. Treatment described: around 19 received Ad26.COV2.S at low or high dose, single or two shots; five or six received placebo; per-sample allocation not given. After the first vaccine or placebo injection, samples were drawn on day 63. The protocol was immunoSEQ multiplex PCR, while the TCRdb copy is restricted to in-frame clones and leaves out a portion. The sample lists about 320,000 clones, around four fifths occurring once. This specimen was peripheral blood, taken in a trial of Ad26.COV2.S vaccine versus placebo. Receptors originate from a person aged 18-65 years who received the Ad26.COV2.S COVID-19 vaccine or a placebo.

The gene calls are TRBV21-1 and TRBJ2-2; the table's D call TRBD2 went unverified against the DNA. TRBV21-1 is a known pseudogene. This CDR3 region has 17 residues. CDR3 sequence: CASSKGLAGGNTGELFF. In nucleotides, the CDR3 is TGTGCCAGCAGCAAGGGACTAGCGGGGGGCAACACCGGGGAGCTGTTTTTT.

V is TRBV9 and J is TRBJ1-1; D remains ambiguous. The CDR3 extends over 13 amino acids. CDR1 is SGDLS, CDR2 YYNGEE, per germline. Trimming left V 0 bases short and J 8 bases short, with 11 bases between. This chain's CDR3 is CASSVGVGGEAFF. DNA for the CDR3: TGTGCCAGCAGCGTAGGGGTTGGTGGAGAAGCTTTCTTT.

The chain joins TRBV5-1 to TRBJ2-3, with a possible D match to TRBD2 (5 bases). This CDR3 has 13 residues. The germline V gene has CDR1 SGHRS and CDR2 YFSETQ. V was shortened by 5 bases and J by 5 bases, with 12 bases between the two germline ends. The CDR3 DNA reads TGCGCCAGCAGTTTGCGACTAAGAGATACGCAGTATTTT. Protein product: CASSLRLRDTQYF.

CDR3 sequence (DNA): TGTGCCAGCAGCTCCGACAGGGCTTACAATCAGCCCCAGCATTTT. Amino acids: CASSSDRAYNQPQHF. J is TRBJ1-5 and V is TRBV7-9, with 7 bases lining up with TRBD1. The CDR3 extends over 15 amino acids. Losses at the gene ends were 4 bases for V and 3 bases for J; bases not matched to a gene: 6. The V gene's germline CDR1 is SEHNR and CDR2 FQNEAQ (reference sequence).

This clone was found many times. The chain recombines TRBV7-2 with TRBJ2-7, with TRBD2 identical over 9 bases. The CDR3 has 16 residues. CDR1 and CDR2 (germline): SGHTA, FQGNSA. V was clipped by 5 bases and J by 0 bases; unmatched bases: 8. The CDR3 region has the DNA TGTGCCAGCAGCGAAAGGGCGGGGGGGAGCTCCTACGAGCAGTACTTC. Protein sequence: CASSERAGGSSYEQYF.

The rearrangement links TRBV5-5 to TRBJ2-3, with a possible D match to TRBD2 (6 bases). The CDR3 sequence is 16 residues long. Germline CDR1 is SGHKS and CDR2 is YYEKEE (reference sequence). The V gene lost 0 bases and the J gene lost 4 bases, with 15 bases spanning the gap. CDR3 sequence reads: CASSLAVGGNADTQYF. The CDR3, as DNA: TGTGCCAGCAGCTTGGCTGTCGGGGGAAACGCAGATACGCAGTATTTT.

This chain connects TRBV28 to TRBJ1-4; the D gene is possibly TRBD1 (5 bases). Trimming removed 5 bases from V and 7 bases from J, with 11 bases in between. This CDR3 region has 13 residues. Germline V lookup: CDR1 MDHEN, CDR2 SYDVKM. CDR3 loop: CASSKQGTEKLFF. DNA of the CDR3: TGTGCCAGCAGTAAGCAGGGCACTGAAAAACTGTTTTTT.

This chain links TRBV27 with TRBJ2-6; D might be TRBD1 (6 bases). V was cut by 5 bases and J by 6 bases, with 20 bases left in between. The V gene's germline CDR1 is MNHEY and CDR2 SMNVEV (reference sequence). The CDR3 is made up of 17 amino acids. CDR3 region: CASSTRTDSGMANVLTF. The CDR3 region has the DNA TGTGCCAGCAGTACTCGGACGGACAGCGGCATGGCCAACGTCCTGACTTTC.

The rearrangement uses TRBV6-5 and TRBJ1-1; 7 nucleotides line up with TRBD1. Germline values: CDR1 MNHEY, CDR2 SVGAGI. The CDR3 spans 14 residues. The V gene end was trimmed by 6 bases and the J gene end by 1 base; junction bases not matched to a gene: 5. The CDR3 DNA is TGTGCCAGCAGCATTAGGACAGGGAACACTGAAGCTTTCTTT. It yields the protein CASSIRTGNTEAFF.

This chain joins TRBV29-1 and TRBJ2-3, with 8 bases aligning to TRBD1. The CDR3 runs 17 residues. V dropped 4 bases and J dropped 0; count of bases not matched to a gene: 12. Germline values: CDR1 SQVTM, CDR2 ANQGSEA. The CDR3 DNA is TGCAGCGTTGCAGGGGGCGCCCAGACCTATAGCACAGATACGCAGTATTTT. Protein sequence: CSVAGGAQTYSTDTQYF.

The V and J genes are TRBV5-1 and TRBJ2-7; TRBD1 aligns across 10 bases. V gave up 4 bases and J gave up 6 bases; unmatched junction bases: 7. The CDR3 spans 14 residues. The germline gives CDR1 SGHRS, CDR2 YFSETQ. Written as DNA, the CDR3 is TGCGCCAGCAGCGGGGGACAGGGGACGGGCGAGCAGTACTTC. It specifies CASSGGQGTGEQYF.

The J gene is TRBJ1-2, the V gene TRBV5-1; 12 bases are shared with TRBD1. Per germline, CDR1 SGHRS and CDR2 YFSETQ. The CDR3 has 14 residues. V was clipped by 4 bases and J by 10 bases; unmatched bases: 8. The CDR3 DNA sequence: TGCGCCAGCAGCCCCGGGGACAGGGGGCAAGACTACACCTTC. Protein sequence: CASSPGDRGQDYTF. The complete variable domain, with remaining parts taken from reference TRBV5-1 and TRBJ1-2, reads KAGVTQTPRYLIKTRGQQVTLSCSPISGHRSVSWYQQTPGQGLQFLFEYFSETQRNKGNFPGRFSGRQFSNSRSEMNVSTLELGDSALYLCASSPGDRGQDYTFGSGTRLTVV.

The chain combines TRBV7-3 with TRBJ2-3, with 7 bases aligning to TRBD1. V was pared by 2 bases and J by 6 bases, with 2 bases of the junction left unmatched. The germline V gene encodes CDR1 SGHTA and CDR2 FQGTGA. The CDR3 has 13 amino acids. CDR3 bases: TGTGCCAGCAGCTTATTCAGGGGGGATACGCAGTATTTT. It yields the protein CASSLFRGDTQYF. Full variable domain (remainder filled in from reference TRBV7-3 and TRBJ2-3): GAGVSQTPSNKVTEKGKYVELRCDPISGHTALYWYRQSLGQGPEFLIYFQGTGAADDSGLPNDRFFAVRPEGSVSTLKIQRTERGDSAVYLCASSLFRGDTQYFGPGTRLTVL.

The genes are TRBV6-1 and TRBJ2-3, with TRBD1 as a possible D gene (5 bases). The CDR3 is 16 residues long. V lost 2 bases, J lost 1 base, and 13 bases lay in between. Germline-derived CDR1 and CDR2 are MNHNS and SASEGT. Here the CDR3 DNA reads TGTGCCAGCAGTGAATGGGGCAGGCCAGGCACAGATACGCAGTATTTT. It yields the protein CASSEWGRPGTDTQYF.